This T cell receptor (beta chain) is drawn from a study of blood T cell repertoires in COVID-19. Study-level information: PBMCs, B-cell-depleted T cells, or T cells provided the cDNA or gDNA that made up the material.

Repertoires were generated with immunoSEQ multiplex PCR, while TCRdb's copy carries only in-frame clones and drops some. The sample holds some 120,000 clones, 79% seen once. The sequence was obtained from a middle-aged man with active or convalescent COVID-19. Sequencing was done on a sample of peripheral blood.

The CDR3 DNA follows: TGTGCCAGCAACTCACGGGGGGAGGGCGGAAAACTGTTTTTT. Encoded protein: CASNSRGEGGKLFF. The V and J genes are TRBV25-1 and TRBJ1-4, with a possible D match to TRBD1 (5 bases). The CDR3 has 14 residues. Germline lookup yields CDR1 MGHDK and CDR2 SYGVNS. Trimming stripped 7 bases from V and 10 bases from J, with 19 bases between.